The rows below give T cell receptor beta chains drawn from one sample of a study of T cell responses to AZD1222 COVID-19 vaccine. The data were produced by immunoSEQ multiplex PCR, yet TCRdb's version contains in-frame clones alone and is incomplete. The data show more than 150,000 clones, roughly nine tenths seen once. The sample here was peripheral blood, taken on day 0 of AZD1222 vaccination. The source of these receptors is an adult in good health. The CDR3 runs from the conserved cysteine through the conserved F or W. The order of the fields is CDR3 protein, CDR3 DNA, D gene, J gene, clone size, CDR3 length, V gene. A D gene is named only where the DNA matches it firmly. Size values are once, few and many counts, or a class for expanded clones, and some rows have none.

CDR3aa: CASSQGSFSGNTIYF; CDR3nt: TGTGCCAGCAGCCAAGGATCCTTTTCTGGAAACACCATATATTTT; d_gene: NA; j_gene: TRBJ1-3; abundance: NA; len: 15; v_gene: TRBV3-1/TRBV3-2
CDR3aa: CASSSRDSYNEQFF; CDR3nt: TGTGCCAGCTCATCCCGGGACTCGTACAATGAGCAGTTCTTC; d_gene: NA; j_gene: TRBJ2-1; abundance: once; len: 14; v_gene: TRBV18
CDR3aa: CASSDRDRNSYGYTF; CDR3nt: TGTGCCAGTAGTGACCGGGACAGAAATTCCTATGGCTACACCTTC; d_gene: TRBD1; j_gene: TRBJ1-2; abundance: NA; len: 15; v_gene: TRBV19
CDR3aa: CASSPGSNSYNEQFF; CDR3nt: TGTGCCAGCAGCCCCGGGAGCAACTCCTACAATGAGCAGTTCTTC; d_gene: NA; j_gene: TRBJ2-1; abundance: NA; len: 15; v_gene: TRBV6-2/TRBV6-3
CDR3aa: CASSLGASAYEQYF; CDR3nt: TGTGCCAGCAGTTTAGGCGCCTCCGCCTACGAGCAGTACTTC; d_gene: NA; j_gene: TRBJ2-7; abundance: NA; len: 14; v_gene: TRBV28
CDR3aa: CASSLAVIDYGYTF; CDR3nt: TGTGCCAGCAGTTTGGCCGTCATCGACTATGGCTACACCTTC; d_gene: NA; j_gene: TRBJ1-2; abundance: NA; len: 14; v_gene: TRBV28
CDR3aa: CASSLETSATSEQYF; CDR3nt: TGTGCCAGCAGCTTAGAAACTAGCGCGACCAGTGAGCAGTACTTC; d_gene: TRBD2; j_gene: TRBJ2-7; abundance: NA; len: 15; v_gene: TRBV7-2
CDR3aa: CASSEQISNQPQHF; CDR3nt: TGTGCCAGCAGTGAACAGATTAGCAATCAGCCCCAGCATTTT; d_gene: NA; j_gene: TRBJ1-5; abundance: NA; len: 14; v_gene: TRBV6-1
CDR3aa: CASSRWTGITNEKLFF; CDR3nt: TGCGCCAGCAGCCGCTGGACAGGGATAACTAATGAAAAACTGTTTTTT; d_gene: TRBD1; j_gene: TRBJ1-4; abundance: NA; len: 16; v_gene: TRBV4-1
CDR3aa: CASSKKPGGIYEQYF; CDR3nt: TGTGCCAGCAGCAAAAAGCCAGGGGGGATCTACGAGCAGTACTTC; d_gene: NA; j_gene: TRBJ2-7; abundance: NA; len: 15; v_gene: TRBV21-1
CDR3aa: CAISDGGFSYNEQFF; CDR3nt: TGTGCCATCAGTGATGGGGGGTTTTCCTACAATGAGCAGTTCTTC; d_gene: NA; j_gene: TRBJ2-1; abundance: NA; len: 15; v_gene: TRBV10-3
CDR3aa: CASSQDGRIGFF; CDR3nt: TGTGCCAGCAGCCAAGACGGCCGCATCGGTTTTTTT; d_gene: NA; j_gene: TRBJ1-4; abundance: NA; len: 12; v_gene: TRBV4-2
CDR3aa: CAWSLTSGVESTQYF; CDR3nt: TGTGCCTGGAGTTTGACTAGCGGGGTAGAGTCTACGCAGTATTTT; d_gene: TRBD2; j_gene: TRBJ2-3; abundance: NA; len: 15; v_gene: TRBV30
CDR3aa: CASSATGTVNQPQHF; CDR3nt: TGTGCCAGCAGTGCCACCGGGACAGTGAATCAGCCCCAGCATTTT; d_gene: TRBD1; j_gene: TRBJ1-5; abundance: NA; len: 15; v_gene: TRBV28
CDR3aa: CASSLQPSGTQYF; CDR3nt: TGTGCCAGCAGTTTACAGCCTAGCGGGACCCAGTACTTC; d_gene: TRBD2; j_gene: TRBJ2-5; abundance: NA; len: 13; v_gene: TRBV12-3/TRBV12-4
CDR3aa: CASSPARGGSYNEQFF; CDR3nt: TGTGCCAGCTCACCAGCCAGGGGGGGCTCCTACAATGAGCAGTTCTTC; d_gene: NA; j_gene: TRBJ2-1; abundance: once; len: 16; v_gene: TRBV18
CDR3aa: CASSFRTGGASNTEAFF; CDR3nt: TGCGCCAGCAGCTTCCGGACAGGGGGCGCATCGAACACTGAAGCTTTCTTT; d_gene: TRBD1; j_gene: TRBJ1-1; abundance: once; len: 17; v_gene: TRBV5-1
CDR3aa: CASSLHRDSTYEQYF; CDR3nt: TGTGCCAGCAGCTTACATAGGGACAGTACCTACGAGCAGTACTTC; d_gene: TRBD1; j_gene: TRBJ2-7; abundance: NA; len: 15; v_gene: TRBV7-9
CDR3aa: CASSLEGVRISGNTIYF; CDR3nt: TGTGCCAGCAGCTTAGAGGGCGTGAGGATCTCTGGAAACACCATATATTTT; d_gene: NA; j_gene: TRBJ1-3; abundance: few; len: 17; v_gene: TRBV11-2
CDR3aa: CASSLGGTGRETQYF; CDR3nt: TGTGCCAGCAGTTTAGGAGGGACAGGGCGAGAGACCCAGTACTTC; d_gene: TRBD1; j_gene: TRBJ2-5; abundance: once; len: 15; v_gene: TRBV28
CDR3aa: CASSWGLAENIQYF; CDR3nt: TGTGCCAGCAGCTGGGGACTAGCGGAAAACATTCAGTACTTC; d_gene: TRBD2; j_gene: TRBJ2-4; abundance: NA; len: 14; v_gene: TRBV7-2
CDR3aa: CASSLEPAGGVYNEQFF; CDR3nt: TGTGCCAGCAGCTTGGAACCCGCGGGAGGGGTCTACAATGAGCAGTTCTTC; d_gene: TRBD2; j_gene: TRBJ2-1; abundance: NA; len: 17; v_gene: TRBV5-4
CDR3aa: CASRNQGDQPQHF; CDR3nt: TGTGCCTCACGGAACCAGGGGGATCAGCCCCAGCATTTT; d_gene: TRBD1; j_gene: TRBJ1-5; abundance: NA; len: 13; v_gene: TRBV19
CDR3aa: CASSLWSAVGANVLTF; CDR3nt: TGTGCCAGCAGTTTATGGTCGGCCGTTGGGGCCAACGTCCTGACTTTC; d_gene: NA; j_gene: TRBJ2-6; abundance: NA; len: 16; v_gene: TRBV27
CDR3aa: CASSDYSYEQYF; CDR3nt: TGTGCCAGCAGTGACTACTCCTACGAGCAGTACTTC; d_gene: NA; j_gene: TRBJ2-7; abundance: NA; len: 12; v_gene: TRBV25-1
CDR3aa: CATSENTGEELFF; CDR3nt: TGTGCCACCAGTGAAAACACAGGGGAGGAGCTGTTTTTT; d_gene: TRBD1; j_gene: TRBJ2-2; abundance: NA; len: 13; v_gene: TRBV24-1
CDR3aa: CASSPYSQGSSGNTIYF; CDR3nt: TGTGCCAGCTCACCTTACTCACAGGGAAGCTCTGGAAACACCATATATTTT; d_gene: NA; j_gene: TRBJ1-3; abundance: once; len: 17; v_gene: TRBV18
CDR3aa: CASSLGQSYYEQYF; CDR3nt: TGTGCCAGCAGCTTAGGACAGAGTTACTACGAGCAGTACTTC; d_gene: NA; j_gene: TRBJ2-7; abundance: few; len: 14; v_gene: TRBV11-2
CDR3aa: CASSYAPQVGSDYNEQFF; CDR3nt: TGTGCCAGCAGTTACGCCCCGCAAGTAGGTAGCGACTACAATGAGCAGTTCTTC; d_gene: NA; j_gene: TRBJ2-1; abundance: NA; len: 18; v_gene: TRBV6-2/TRBV6-3
CDR3aa: CAIKGLSGSTDTQYF; CDR3nt: TGTGCCATCAAGGGACTCAGCGGGAGCACAGATACGCAGTATTTT; d_gene: NA; j_gene: TRBJ2-3; abundance: NA; len: 15; v_gene: TRBV10-3
CDR3aa: CASSPRGAGTEAFF; CDR3nt: TGTGCCAGCAGCCCACGGGGGGCTGGTACTGAAGCTTTCTTT; d_gene: NA; j_gene: TRBJ1-1; abundance: NA; len: 14; v_gene: TRBV13
CDR3aa: CASRATGGPTNEQFF; CDR3nt: TGTGCCAGCAGAGCTACAGGGGGCCCTACAAATGAGCAGTTCTTC; d_gene: TRBD1; j_gene: TRBJ2-1; abundance: NA; len: 15; v_gene: TRBV7-2
CDR3aa: CASSRVGAMQYF; CDR3nt: TGTGCCAGCAGCCGGGTTGGAGCTATGCAGTACTTC; d_gene: NA; j_gene: TRBJ2-5; abundance: once; len: 12; v_gene: TRBV7-8
CDR3aa: CSVARDWGQNIQYF; CDR3nt: TGCAGCGTTGCCCGGGACTGGGGGCAAAACATTCAGTACTTC; d_gene: NA; j_gene: TRBJ2-4; abundance: NA; len: 14; v_gene: TRBV29-1
CDR3aa: CASSLGTVINEKLFF; CDR3nt: TGTGCCAGCAGCTTAGGGACAGTAATTAATGAAAAACTGTTTTTT; d_gene: NA; j_gene: TRBJ1-4; abundance: NA; len: 15; v_gene: TRBV7-8
CDR3aa: CASGPVGQGTDTQYF; CDR3nt: TGTGCCAGCGGTCCGGTGGGACAGGGGACAGATACGCAGTATTTT; d_gene: TRBD1; j_gene: TRBJ2-3; abundance: NA; len: 15; v_gene: TRBV7-8
CDR3aa: CASSGVLFTGELFF; CDR3nt: TGTGCCAGCAGTGGTGTACTTTTCACCGGGGAGCTGTTTTTT; d_gene: NA; j_gene: TRBJ2-2; abundance: NA; len: 14; v_gene: TRBV6-4
CDR3aa: CASRAGATTNEKLFF; CDR3nt: TGTGCCAGCAGAGCAGGGGCCACAACTAATGAAAAACTGTTTTTT; d_gene: NA; j_gene: TRBJ1-4; abundance: NA; len: 15; v_gene: TRBV6-5
CDR3aa: CASSQDRQGANLIYGYTF; CDR3nt: TGTGCCAGCAGCCAAGATCGGCAGGGAGCGAACCTTATCTATGGCTACACCTTC; d_gene: NA; j_gene: TRBJ1-2; abundance: NA; len: 18; v_gene: TRBV4-2
CDR3aa: CASSQDPQPSPLHF; CDR3nt: TGCGCCAGCAGCCAAGATCCCCAGCCTTCACCCCTCCACTTT; d_gene: NA; j_gene: TRBJ1-6; abundance: NA; len: 14; v_gene: TRBV4-1
CDR3aa: CASSPPRNTDRYGYTF; CDR3nt: TGTGCCAGCAGCCCTCCGAGGAACACCGACCGATATGGCTACACCTTC; d_gene: NA; j_gene: TRBJ1-2; abundance: few; len: 16; v_gene: TRBV7-2
CDR3aa: CASSPGQRNNEQYF; CDR3nt: TGTGCCAGCAGTCCGGGACAGAGAAACAACGAGCAGTACTTC; d_gene: TRBD1; j_gene: TRBJ2-7; abundance: few; len: 14; v_gene: TRBV28
CDR3aa: CASSPLAGGTDTQYF; CDR3nt: TGTGCCAGCAGTCCTCTAGCGGGAGGGACAGATACGCAGTATTTT; d_gene: TRBD2; j_gene: TRBJ2-3; abundance: once; len: 15; v_gene: TRBV27
CDR3aa: CATSRDGLAENTGELFF; CDR3nt: TGTGCCACCAGCAGAGACGGACTAGCGGAGAACACCGGGGAGCTGTTTTTT; d_gene: TRBD2; j_gene: TRBJ2-2; abundance: NA; len: 17; v_gene: TRBV15
CDR3aa: CSASGPLAEGPYEQYF; CDR3nt: TGCAGTGCTAGTGGACCGCTAGCGGAAGGTCCCTACGAGCAGTACTTC; d_gene: TRBD2; j_gene: TRBJ2-7; abundance: NA; len: 16; v_gene: TRBV20-1